This T cell receptor (beta chain) was recorded in a study of shared clonotypes between healthy human individuals. Findings of the study overall: Some naive CD4 clonotypes, about 5%, turned up in common across several donors. Sequencing depth was predicted to influence how clonotypes are shared among donors.

Sorted subsets were amplified in replicate PCRs using 200 to 250 ng DNA, about 30,000 T cell genomes. The data were produced by immunoSEQ multiplex PCR, yet TCRdb's version contains in-frame clones alone and is incomplete. Seen here are roughly 2.6 million clones, around 90% observed once, and the top ten hold roughly 0.15%. Only Caucasian adults living in Nashville, Tennessee served as donors. With regard to this clone: Its antigen is as yet unknown.

Deletions cut 5 bases from V and 0 bases from J, with 13 bases between. Germline V CDR1 and CDR2: WNHNN, SYGVQD (reference sequence). This CDR3 spans 16 amino acids. The TCR originated in a man aged 18 to 30 in good health. V gene TRBV10-1 combines with J gene TRBJ2-2; no clear D gene. The source material was naive CD4+ T cells sorted from blood. The subset denotes: CD45RA+ positively selected. The CDR3 DNA sequence: TGCGCCAGCAGTCGCCTAGTGTCTCCGAACACCGGGGAGCTGTTTTTT. Its protein product is CASSRLVSPNTGELFF.